Each of the 9 T cell receptor beta chains below was sequenced from the same sample in a study of control samples from healthy donors and cancer patients. Assay: immunoSEQ multiplex PCR; the TCRdb copy retains only in-frame clones and omits some. The sample records 130,000 or so clones, 92% being singletons. Sequencing was performed on blood. These receptors all stem from a woman aged 45-65 years in good health.

The chain joins TRBV7-8 to TRBJ1-1, with TRBD1 matching 7 bases. The V and J ends lost 5 bases and 1 base, in that order; junction bases with no gene match: 10. This CDR3 is built from 16 residues. Germline assignment: CDR1 SGHVS and CDR2 FQNEAQ. The CDR3 region is CASSRGSGQTNTEAFF. In DNA, the CDR3 is TGTGCCAGCAGCCGGGGATCGGGACAGACGAACACTGAAGCTTTCTTT. The full variable domain, with the rest looked up from reference TRBV7-8 and TRBJ1-1, is GAGVSQSPRYKVAKRGQDVALRCDPISGHVSLFWYQQALGQGPEFLTYFQNEAQLDKSGLPSDRFFAERPEGSVSTLKIQRTQQEDSAVYLCASSRGSGQTNTEAFFGQGTRLTVV.

The chain recombines TRBV5-1 with TRBJ2-7, with D tentatively TRBD2 (5 bases). V lost 4 bases, J lost 2 bases, and 16 bases lay in between. The germline V gene has CDR1 SGHRS and CDR2 YFSETQ. This CDR3 region has 15 residues. The CDR3 reads CASSLYWTETYEQYF. In DNA, the CDR3 is TGCGCCAGCAGCCTCTACTGGACTGAGACCTACGAGCAGTACTTC.

The rearrangement uses TRBV10-3 and TRBJ2-1; TRBD1 aligns across 7 bases. J was trimmed by 4 bases and V by 6 bases; bases with no gene match: 15. CDR1 is ENHRY and CDR2 is SYGVKD in the germline V gene. The CDR3 contains 17 residues. Written as DNA, the CDR3 is TGTGCCATCAGGGTCCGGGGACAGTACAGATTTTACAATGAGCAGTTCTTC. This encodes CAIRVRGQYRFYNEQFF.

This sequence joins TRBV7-8 and TRBJ1-4; D perhaps matches TRBD1 (5 bases). This CDR3 region has 17 residues. The germline CDR1 and CDR2 sequences are SGHVS and FQNEAQ. Trimming left V 5 bases short and J 0 bases short, with 16 bases between. As DNA, the CDR3 is TGTGCCAGCAGCCCAAGGGGTGGGTTTGCAACTAATGAAAAACTGTTTTTT. Its translation is CASSPRGGFATNEKLFF.

The genes are TRBV7-8 and TRBJ2-3; D may be TRBD2 (5 bases). The CDR3 has 17 amino acids. Trimming shortened V by 5 bases and J by 0 bases, and 18 bases separated the two germline ends. Per the germline V gene, CDR1 is SGHVS and CDR2 is FQNEAQ. The CDR3 nucleotides are TGTGCCAGCAGCATAGAGGGATCGACAACTAGCACAGATACGCAGTATTTT. The encoded protein is CASSIEGSTTSTDTQYF.

V gene TRBV5-1 combines with J gene TRBJ1-2, with D possibly matching TRBD1 (5 bases). Germline values: CDR1 SGHRS, CDR2 YFSETQ. This CDR3 has 15 residues. V lost 0 bases, J lost 6 bases, and 15 bases lay in between. CDR3 bases: TGCGCCAGCAGCTTGGAAGTTGGGGGATCAAATGGCTACACCTTC. Translated, it gives CASSLEVGGSNGYTF.

The chain employs TRBV10-3 and TRBJ2-7; 8 bases fit TRBD1. This CDR3 is built from 12 residues. Trimming cost V 6 bases and J 3 bases; bases outside gene matches: 1. Germline CDR1 is ENHRY and CDR2 is SYGVKD. In DNA, the CDR3 is TGTGCCATCAGGACAGGGGACTACGAGCAGTACTTC. Amino acids: CAIRTGDYEQYF.

The V and J genes are TRBV19 and TRBJ1-5; D unclear. This CDR3 is built from 17 residues. The V and J ends lost 0 bases and 0 bases respectively, with 12 bases between them. From germline, CDR1 is LNHDA and CDR2 SQIVND (reference sequence). This CDR3 is CASSIDGPVYSNQPQHF. The CDR3 nucleotides are TGTGCCAGTAGTATAGATGGACCGGTTTATAGCAATCAGCCCCAGCATTTT.

The chain combines TRBV21-1 with TRBJ1-2; the table's D gene call, TRBD1, was not cross checked with the DNA. TRBV21-1 is shown as a pseudogene. The CDR3 is 19 amino acids. The CDR3 reads CASSEDNRGPGGAVDGYTF. CDR3 nucleotide sequence: TGTGCCAGCAGCGAAGATAACAGGGGGCCAGGGGGTGCTGTGGATGGCTACACCTTC.